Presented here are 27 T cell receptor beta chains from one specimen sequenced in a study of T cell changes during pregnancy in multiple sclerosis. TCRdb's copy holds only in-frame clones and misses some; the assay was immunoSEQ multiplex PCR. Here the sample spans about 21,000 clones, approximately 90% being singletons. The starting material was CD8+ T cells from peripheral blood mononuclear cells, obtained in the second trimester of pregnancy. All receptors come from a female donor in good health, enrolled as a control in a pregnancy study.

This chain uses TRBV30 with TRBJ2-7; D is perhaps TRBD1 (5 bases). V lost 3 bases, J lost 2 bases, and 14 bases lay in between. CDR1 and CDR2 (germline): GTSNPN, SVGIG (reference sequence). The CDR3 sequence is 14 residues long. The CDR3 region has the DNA TGTGCCTGGAGCGATAGACAGACCCCCTACGAGCAGTACTTC. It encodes CAWSDRQTPYEQYF.

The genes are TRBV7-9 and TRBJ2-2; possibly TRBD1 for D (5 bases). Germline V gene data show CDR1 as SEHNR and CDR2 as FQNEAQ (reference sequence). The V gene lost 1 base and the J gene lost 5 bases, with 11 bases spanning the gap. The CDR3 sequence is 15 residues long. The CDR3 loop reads CASSLGQGGTGELFF. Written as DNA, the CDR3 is TGTGCCAGCAGCTTAGGCCAGGGTGGGACCGGGGAGCTGTTTTTT.

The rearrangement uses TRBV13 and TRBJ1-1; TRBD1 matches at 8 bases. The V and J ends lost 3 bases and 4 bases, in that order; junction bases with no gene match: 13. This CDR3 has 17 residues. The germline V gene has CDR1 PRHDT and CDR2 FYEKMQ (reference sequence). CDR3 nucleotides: TGTGCCAGCAGCTTGTGGTTGACAGGGGAGGGAGGCACTGAAGCTTTCTTT. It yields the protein CASSLWLTGEGGTEAFF. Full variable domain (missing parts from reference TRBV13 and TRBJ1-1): AAGVIQSPRHLIKEKRETATLKCYPIPRHDTVYWYQQGPGQDPQFLISFYEKMQSDKGSIPDRFSAQQFSDYHSELNMSSLELGDSALYFCASSLWLTGEGGTEAFFGQGTRLTVV.

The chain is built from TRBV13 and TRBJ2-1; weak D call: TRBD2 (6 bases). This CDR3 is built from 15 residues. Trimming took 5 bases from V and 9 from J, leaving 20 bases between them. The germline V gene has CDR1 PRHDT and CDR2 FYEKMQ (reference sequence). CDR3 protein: CASSLQDGGPFEQFF. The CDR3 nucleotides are TGTGCCAGCAGCCTCCAAGATGGAGGGCCGTTTGAGCAGTTCTTC.

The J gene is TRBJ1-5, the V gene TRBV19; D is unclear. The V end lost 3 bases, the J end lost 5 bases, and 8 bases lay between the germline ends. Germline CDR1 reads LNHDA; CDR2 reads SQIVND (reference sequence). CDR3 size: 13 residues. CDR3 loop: CASSINGDQPQHF. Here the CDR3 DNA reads TGTGCCAGTAGTATTAACGGGGATCAGCCCCAGCATTTT.

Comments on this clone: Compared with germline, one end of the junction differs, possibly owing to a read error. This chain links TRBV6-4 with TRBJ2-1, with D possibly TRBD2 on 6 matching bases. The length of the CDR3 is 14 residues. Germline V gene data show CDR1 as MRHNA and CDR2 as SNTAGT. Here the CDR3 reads CAGSDSGEDNEQFF. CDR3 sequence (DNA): TGTGCCGGCAGTGACTCGGGGGAGGACAATGAGCAGTTCTTC.

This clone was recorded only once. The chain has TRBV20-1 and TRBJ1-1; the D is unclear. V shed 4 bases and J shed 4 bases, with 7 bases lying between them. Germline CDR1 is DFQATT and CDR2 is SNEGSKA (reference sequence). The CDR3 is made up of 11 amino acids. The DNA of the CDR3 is TGCAGTGCTAAAAGCATCACTGAAGCTTTCTTT. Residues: CSAKSITEAFF.

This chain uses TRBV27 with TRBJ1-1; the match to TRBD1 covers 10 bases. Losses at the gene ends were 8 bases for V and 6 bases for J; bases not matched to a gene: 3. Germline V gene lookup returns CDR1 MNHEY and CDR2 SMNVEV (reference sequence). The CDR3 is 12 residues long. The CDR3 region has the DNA TGTGCCAGCGGACAGGGGGGCGCTGAAGCTTTCTTT. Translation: CASGQGGAEAFF.

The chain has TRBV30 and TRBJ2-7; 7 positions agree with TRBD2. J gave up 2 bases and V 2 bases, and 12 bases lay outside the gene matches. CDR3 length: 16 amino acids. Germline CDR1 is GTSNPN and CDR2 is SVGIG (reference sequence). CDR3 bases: TGTGCCTGGAGTCCCGGTTTGGGGGGGGAAACCTACGAGCAGTACTTC. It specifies CAWSPGLGGETYEQYF.

CDR3 sequence (DNA): TGTGCCAGCAGTGATGCGGTCGGCGGGGGAGGTACTGAAGCTTTCTTT. This gives the protein CASSDAVGGGGTEAFF. The gene calls are TRBV25-1 and TRBJ1-1, with D possibly TRBD1 on 5 matching bases. The germline V gene encodes CDR1 MGHDK and CDR2 SYGVNS. V was cut by 3 bases and J by 5 bases, with 19 bases left in between. The CDR3 length is 16 residues. The whole variable domain, remainder taken from reference TRBV25-1 and TRBJ1-1, is EADIYQTPRYLVIGTGKKITLECSQTMGHDKMYWYQQDPGMELHLIHYSYGVNSTEKGDLSSESTVSRIRTEHFPLTLESARPSHTSQYLCASSDAVGGGGTEAFFGQGTRLTVV.

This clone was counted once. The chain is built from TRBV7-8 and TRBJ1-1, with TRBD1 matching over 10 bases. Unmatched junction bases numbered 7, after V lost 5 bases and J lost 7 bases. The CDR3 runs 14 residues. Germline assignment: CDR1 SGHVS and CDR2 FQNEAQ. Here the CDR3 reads CASSPPGTGDEAFF. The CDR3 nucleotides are TGTGCCAGCAGCCCACCTGGGACAGGGGATGAAGCTTTCTTT. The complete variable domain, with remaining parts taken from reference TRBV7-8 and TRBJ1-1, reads GAGVSQSPRYKVAKRGQDVALRCDPISGHVSLFWYQQALGQGPEFLTYFQNEAQLDKSGLPSDRFFAERPEGSVSTLKIQRTQQEDSAVYLCASSPPGTGDEAFFGQGTRLTVV.

CDR3 loop: CASSFELPDWTSGRTDTQYF. As DNA, the CDR3 is TGTGCCAGCAGCTTTGAATTACCAGACTGGACTAGCGGGAGAACAGATACGCAGTATTTT. J is TRBJ2-3 and V is TRBV5-4; TRBD2 aligns across 13 bases. CDR1 SGHNT and CDR2 YYREEE come from the germline V gene (reference sequence). Germline trimming cut 2 bases from V and 3 bases from J; bases unmatched to any gene: 15. CDR3 length equals 20 residues.

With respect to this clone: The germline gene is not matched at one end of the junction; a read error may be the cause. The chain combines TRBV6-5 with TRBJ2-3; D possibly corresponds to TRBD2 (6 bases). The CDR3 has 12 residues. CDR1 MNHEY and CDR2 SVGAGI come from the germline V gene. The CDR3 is CASSRDWQSVHF. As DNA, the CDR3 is TGTGCCAGCAGCCGGGACTGGCAATCAGTTCACTTT.

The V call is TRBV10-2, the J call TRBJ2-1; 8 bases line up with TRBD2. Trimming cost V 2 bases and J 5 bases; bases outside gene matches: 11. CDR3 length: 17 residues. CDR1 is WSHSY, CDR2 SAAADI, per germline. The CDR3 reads CASSEPLGTSIHNEQFF. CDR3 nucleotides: TGCGCCAGCAGTGAGCCACTGGGGACTAGTATCCACAATGAGCAGTTCTTC.

CDR3 nucleotides: TGTGCCAGCAGAGATAACAGGGGATCACTCTACGAGCAGTACTTC. It encodes CASRDNRGSLYEQYF. The rearrangement uses TRBV6-1 and TRBJ2-5; 7 bases map to TRBD1. The assigned J gene may be wrong: the sequence end matches TRBJ2-7 better. Germline V gene data show CDR1 as MNHNS and CDR2 as SASEGT. The CDR3 has 15 residues.

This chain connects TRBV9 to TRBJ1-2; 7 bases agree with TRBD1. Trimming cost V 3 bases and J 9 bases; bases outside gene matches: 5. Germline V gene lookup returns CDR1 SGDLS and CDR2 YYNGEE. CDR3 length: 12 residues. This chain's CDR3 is CASSATGPSYTF. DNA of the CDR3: TGTGCCAGCAGCGCGACAGGGCCGAGCTACACCTTC.

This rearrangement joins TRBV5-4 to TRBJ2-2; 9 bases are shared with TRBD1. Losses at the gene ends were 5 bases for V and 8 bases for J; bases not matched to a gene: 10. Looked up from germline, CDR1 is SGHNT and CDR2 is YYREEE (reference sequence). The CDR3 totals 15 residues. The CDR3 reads CASRQGAGVAGELFF. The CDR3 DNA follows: TGTGCCAGCAGACAGGGGGCGGGGGTGGCAGGGGAGCTGTTTTTT.

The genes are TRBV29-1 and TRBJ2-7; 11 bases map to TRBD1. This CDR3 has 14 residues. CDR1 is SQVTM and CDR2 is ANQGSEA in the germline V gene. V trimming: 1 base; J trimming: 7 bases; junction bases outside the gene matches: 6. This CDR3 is CSVEGTGGAKEQYF. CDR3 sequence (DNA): TGCAGCGTTGAAGGGACAGGGGGCGCGAAGGAGCAGTACTTC.

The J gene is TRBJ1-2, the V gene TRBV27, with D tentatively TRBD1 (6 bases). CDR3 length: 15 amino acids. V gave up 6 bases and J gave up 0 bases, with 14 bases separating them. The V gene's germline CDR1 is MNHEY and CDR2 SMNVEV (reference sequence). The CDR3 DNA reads TGTGCCAGCAGCCCCGGGACATACACTAACTATGGCTACACCTTC. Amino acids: CASSPGTYTNYGYTF.

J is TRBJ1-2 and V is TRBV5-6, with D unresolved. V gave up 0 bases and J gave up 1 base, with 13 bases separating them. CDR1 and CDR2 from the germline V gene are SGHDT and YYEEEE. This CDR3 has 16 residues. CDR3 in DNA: TGTGCCAGCAGCTTGGGGGCCCGCCATCATAACTATGGCTACACCTTC. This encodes CASSLGARHHNYGYTF.

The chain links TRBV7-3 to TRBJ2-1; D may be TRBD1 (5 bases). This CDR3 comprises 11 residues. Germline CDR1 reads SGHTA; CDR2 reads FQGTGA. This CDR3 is CASMSGNEQFF. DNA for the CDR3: TGTGCAAGTATGTCAGGGAATGAGCAGTTCTTC. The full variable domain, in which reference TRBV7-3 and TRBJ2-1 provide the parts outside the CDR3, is GAGVSQTPSNKVTEKGKYVELRCDPISGHTALYWYRQSLGQGPEFLIYFQGTGAADDSGLPNDRFFAVRPEGSVSTLKIQRTERGDSAVYLCASMSGNEQFFGPGTRLTVL.

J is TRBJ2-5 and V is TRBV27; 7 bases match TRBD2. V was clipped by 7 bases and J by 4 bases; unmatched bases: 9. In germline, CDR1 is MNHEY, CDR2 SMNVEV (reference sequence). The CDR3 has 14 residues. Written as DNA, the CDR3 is TGTGCCAGCACCCTCCGGGGGGATGGAGAGACCCAGTACTTC. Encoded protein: CASTLRGDGETQYF.

Written as DNA, the CDR3 is TGTGCCAGCAGCTTAGTCCAGCGGAACTACGAGCAGTACTTC. Translating gives CASSLVQRNYEQYF. The chain links TRBV13 to TRBJ2-7, with TRBD2 as a possible D gene (5 bases). Germline loops: CDR1 PRHDT, CDR2 FYEKMQ (reference sequence). This CDR3 comprises 14 residues. Trimming stripped 1 base from V and 3 bases from J, with 10 bases between.

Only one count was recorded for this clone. DNA of the CDR3: TGTGCCAGGAGGGACAGGGAGGATCAGCCCCAGCATTTT. Its protein product is CARRDREDQPQHF. The chain couples TRBV2 to TRBJ1-5, with TRBD1 matching over 9 bases. This CDR3 is built from 13 residues. Looked up from germline, CDR1 is SNHLY and CDR2 is FYNNEI. Trimming removed 9 bases from V and 5 bases from J; junction bases left unmatched: 5. Full variable domain (missing parts from reference TRBV2 and TRBJ1-5): EPEVTQTPSHQVTQMGQEVILRCVPISNHLYFYWYRQILGQKVEFLVSFYNNEISEKSEIFDDQFSVERPDGSNFTLKIRSTKLEDSAMYFCARRDREDQPQHFGDGTRLSIL.

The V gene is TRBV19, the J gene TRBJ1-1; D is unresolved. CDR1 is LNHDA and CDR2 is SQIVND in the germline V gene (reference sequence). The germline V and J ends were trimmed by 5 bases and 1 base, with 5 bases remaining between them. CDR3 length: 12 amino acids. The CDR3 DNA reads TGTGCCAGTAGTGCAGGGAACACTGAAGCTTTCTTT. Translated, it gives CASSAGNTEAFF.

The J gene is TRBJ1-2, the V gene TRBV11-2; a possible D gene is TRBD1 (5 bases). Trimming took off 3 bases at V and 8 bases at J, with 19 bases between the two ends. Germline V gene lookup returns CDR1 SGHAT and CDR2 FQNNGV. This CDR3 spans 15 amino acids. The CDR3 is CASSFTDGGYDGYTF. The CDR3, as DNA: TGTGCCAGCAGCTTTACGGATGGGGGGTATGACGGCTACACCTTC.

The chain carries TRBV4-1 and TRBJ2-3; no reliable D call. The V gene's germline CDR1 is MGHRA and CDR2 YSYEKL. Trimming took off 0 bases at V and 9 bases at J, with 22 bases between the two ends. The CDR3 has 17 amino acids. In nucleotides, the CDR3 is TGCGCCAGCAGCCAAGAATGGCCAGGCAACGCTGTCTCGACGCAGTATTTT. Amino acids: CASSQEWPGNAVSTQYF.